One sample yielded the 30 T cell receptor beta chains listed below, sequenced in a study of shared clonotypes between healthy human individuals (dated by TCRdb to 2019 to 2021). To prepare the library, the immunoSEQ multiplex PCR assay was applied. Here the immuneACCESS table is served through TCRdb, limited to in-frame sequences with V and J called. Missing clones are a known gap in these copies; in checked studies unresolved V genes cover under half, and the rest lacks a known reason. The sample contains around 2.1 million clones, just over 90% of them found a single time. The ten top clones hold more than 1.5% of the sample. CD8 naive samples consisted of CD45RO-negative cells that were positively selected for CCR7, yielding a CD45RA+CCR7+ population without TemRA cells. The sequenced material came from naive CD8+ T cells from PBMCs. Per the publication, the cell subset or site label means: CD45RA+CCR7+. These receptors came from a man aged 18 to 30 in good health. Some clones in this sample may be carry-over from other donors' samples.

The V gene is TRBV19, the J gene TRBJ2-1; tentative D call: TRBD1 (6 bases). With 4 bases removed from V and 6 bases from J, the gap between germline ends came to 10 bases. The CDR3 contains 13 residues. Germline assignment: CDR1 LNHDA and CDR2 SQIVND (reference sequence). This chain's CDR3 is CASSKQGFNEQFF. CDR3 nucleotide sequence: TGTGCCAGTAGTAAACAGGGCTTCAATGAGCAGTTCTTC.

The J gene is TRBJ2-5, the V gene TRBV6-6; D gene ambiguous. The CDR3 contains 14 residues. V was clipped by 0 bases and J by 4 bases, with 9 bases between them. CDR1 and CDR2 from the germline V gene are MNHNY and SVGAGI (reference sequence). CDR3 sequence: CASSYSTTLETQYF. The CDR3 coding sequence is TGTGCCAGCAGTTACTCGACCACCCTAGAGACCCAGTACTTC.

This rearrangement joins TRBV6-5 to TRBJ2-1; 8 bases agree with TRBD1. The CDR3 contains 15 residues. CDR1 is MNHEY and CDR2 is SVGAGI in the germline V gene. With 2 bases clipped from V and 5 bases from J, the junction kept 5 bases outside the gene matches. In nucleotides, the CDR3 is TGTGCCAGCAGTTACGAGGCAGGGGGCCACAATGAGCAGTTCTTC. It yields the protein CASSYEAGGHNEQFF.

This sequence joins TRBV4-3 and TRBJ2-3, with 14 bases matching TRBD2. J gave up 5 bases and V 0 bases, and 4 bases lay outside the gene matches. Germline V gene sequence: CDR1 LGHNA, CDR2 YSLEER. This CDR3 region has 17 residues. The CDR3 sequence is CASSQEKGLAGVDTQYF. CDR3 nucleotides: TGCGCCAGCAGCCAAGAAAAGGGACTAGCGGGAGTAGATACGCAGTATTTT.

The J gene is TRBJ1-1, the V gene TRBV5-8; D not certain. CDR1 and CDR2 from the germline V gene are SGHTS and YDEGEE. Between the trimmed V and J ends, which lost 1 base and 0 bases, there was a span of 13 bases. The CDR3 is made up of 16 amino acids. CDR3 sequence: CASSLNVVRMNTEAFF. CDR3 DNA sequence: TGTGCCAGCAGCTTGAATGTGGTCAGAATGAACACTGAAGCTTTCTTT. The full variable domain, in which reference TRBV5-8 and TRBJ1-1 provide the parts outside the CDR3, is EAGVTQSPTHLIKTRGQQATLRCSPISGHTSVYWYQQALGLGLQFLLWYDEGEERNRGNFPPRFSGRQFPNYSSELNVNALELEDSALYLCASSLNVVRMNTEAFFGQGTRLTVV.

This clone has a handful of counts. This sequence joins TRBV30 and TRBJ1-1, with 7 bases lining up with TRBD1. CDR1 and CDR2 from the germline V gene are GTSNPN and SVGIG (reference sequence). This CDR3 has 10 amino acids. The ends lost 5 bases at V and 9 bases at J; junction bases unmatched: 3. The CDR3 bases are TGTGCCTGGGCACAGGGGCAAGCTTTCTTT. This translates into CAWAQGQAFF.

V gene TRBV21-1 combines with J gene TRBJ2-7; the D call in the table, TRBD2, was not verified against the DNA. TRBV21-1 is deemed a pseudogene. This CDR3 region has 16 residues. CDR3 in amino acids: CASSKAFGTKGNEQYF. The CDR3 nucleotides are TGTGCCAGCAGCAAAGCCTTCGGGACTAAGGGCAACGAGCAGTACTTC.

The CDR3 DNA sequence: TGTGCCAGCAGGGCTACCGGGACAGTGACTTCACCCCTCCACTTT. Translating it yields CASRATGTVTSPLHF. The V and J genes are TRBV13 and TRBJ1-6; 7 nucleotides agree with TRBD1. The CDR3 is 15 residues long. J lost 9 bases, V lost 6 bases, and 11 bases had no gene match. CDR1 and CDR2 (germline): PRHDT, FYEKMQ (reference sequence).

The chain joins TRBV7-9 to TRBJ2-2; D is uncertain. This CDR3 is built from 14 residues. Trimming cost V 5 bases and J 8 bases, with 15 bases left between them. Germline-derived CDR1 and CDR2 are SEHNR and FQNEAQ (reference sequence). The CDR3 reads CASSAETRTGELFF. Here the CDR3 DNA reads TGTGCCAGCAGCGCCGAGACCCGAACAGGGGAGCTGTTTTTT.

This clone was found once. The chain uses TRBV7-3 and TRBJ1-1, with D perhaps matching TRBD1 (6 bases). V lost 5 bases and J lost 5, with 18 bases in between. From germline, CDR1 is SGHTA and CDR2 FQGTGA. CDR3 size: 15 residues. Written as DNA, the CDR3 is TGTGCCAGCAGCCTATGGACAGTTGAACGGACTGAAGCTTTCTTT. It specifies CASSLWTVERTEAFF.

The chain links TRBV7-2 to TRBJ2-7, with D perhaps matching TRBD1 (6 bases). Trimming took 0 bases from V and 0 from J, leaving 9 bases between them. The length of the CDR3 is 15 residues. Germline CDR1 and CDR2: SGHTA and FQGNSA. CDR3: CASSLAGTHSYEQYF. CDR3 bases: TGTGCCAGCAGCTTAGCTGGGACACACTCCTACGAGCAGTACTTC. The variable domain in full, completed from reference TRBV7-2 and TRBJ2-7, reads GAGVSQSPSNKVTEKGKDVELRCDPISGHTALYWYRQSLGQGLEFLIYFQGNSAPDKSGLPSDRFSAERTGGSVSTLTIQRTQQEDSAVYLCASSLAGTHSYEQYFGPGTRLTVT.

The chain uses TRBV9 and TRBJ2-1; 14 bases agree with TRBD2. The germline V gene encodes CDR1 SGDLS and CDR2 YYNGEE. The CDR3 totals 15 residues. Trimming took 2 bases from V and 8 from J; bases not matched to a gene: 3. DNA for the CDR3: TGTGCCAGCAGCGTGGGGACTAGCGGGAGCGATGAGCAGTTCTTC. Translating it yields CASSVGTSGSDEQFF.

To note about this clone: The same CDR3 can be traced to other DNA sequences in this sample. The chain uses TRBV27 and TRBJ2-7; the match to TRBD2 covers 10 bases. Trimming took 2 bases from V and 2 from J; bases not matched to a gene: 3. The germline gives CDR1 MNHEY, CDR2 SMNVEV (reference sequence). The CDR3 is 15 residues long. CDR3 sequence (DNA): TGTGCCAGCAGTTTAAAACTAGCGGGAACCTACGAGCAGTACTTC. This codes for CASSLKLAGTYEQYF.

The V call is TRBV7-3, the J call TRBJ2-2, with 8 nucleotides matching TRBD2. The CDR3 is 15 residues long. Trimming at V came to 0 bases and at J to 5 bases, leaving 2 bases not matched to a gene. Germline CDR1 and CDR2: SGHTA and FQGTGA. As DNA, the CDR3 is TGTGCCAGCAGCTTAACTCCTAGCGGGACCGGGGAGCTGTTTTTT. Translation: CASSLTPSGTGELFF.

The V gene is TRBV7-9, the J gene TRBJ2-1; D is perhaps TRBD2 (6 bases). This CDR3 has 12 residues. Germline CDR1 is SEHNR and CDR2 is FQNEAQ (reference sequence). V lost 5 bases to trimming and J lost 8 bases, with 10 bases between them. CDR3 DNA: TGTGCCAGCAGCCCCACGGGGGATGAGCAGTTCTTC. Its protein product is CASSPTGDEQFF.

J is TRBJ1-2 and V is TRBV5-1, with 11 bases that match TRBD1. The V and J ends lost 3 bases and 5 bases, in that order; junction bases with no gene match: 6. The germline gives CDR1 SGHRS, CDR2 YFSETQ. This CDR3 has 15 amino acids. The DNA of the CDR3 is TGCGCCAGCAGCTCAGGACAGGGGGCGCGGTATGGCTACACCTTC. Amino acids: CASSSGQGARYGYTF.

This clone showed up just once. The chain combines TRBV19 with TRBJ2-7, with D unclear. Looked up from germline, CDR1 is LNHDA and CDR2 is SQIVND (reference sequence). Trimming pared 1 base from V and 2 bases from J, leaving 12 bases between. The CDR3 runs 15 residues. CDR3: CASSIGQSMAYEQYF. The CDR3 coding sequence is TGTGCCAGTAGTATAGGCCAGTCAATGGCCTACGAGCAGTACTTC.

This clone was seen a few times. Different DNA sequences within this sample yield the same CDR3. The chain uses TRBV27 and TRBJ1-1; D may be TRBD1 (5 bases). Trimming stripped 6 bases from V and 7 bases from J, with 9 bases between. CDR3 length equals 11 residues. Per the germline V gene, CDR1 is MNHEY and CDR2 is SMNVEV (reference sequence). The CDR3 region has the DNA TGTGCCAGCAGCCAGGGTAATGAAGCTTTCTTT. Translating gives CASSQGNEAFF.

The genes are TRBV4-1 and TRBJ1-4, with D unresolved. The CDR3 totals 15 residues. CDR1 is MGHRA and CDR2 is YSYEKL in the germline V gene. Between the trimmed V and J ends, which lost 4 bases and 0 bases, there was a span of 9 bases. The DNA of the CDR3 is TGCGCCAGCAGCCTCACGAGTGCAACTAATGAAAAACTGTTTTTT. Translated, it gives CASSLTSATNEKLFF.

V gene TRBV28 combines with J gene TRBJ2-7, with a possible D match to TRBD2 (8 bases). V was pared by 5 bases and J by 2 bases, with 16 bases between. The CDR3 totals 15 residues. CDR1 MDHEN and CDR2 SYDVKM come from the germline V gene. The CDR3 sequence is CASSGGLGGPYEQYF. Written as DNA, the CDR3 is TGTGCCAGCAGTGGGGGACTAGGGGGCCCCTACGAGCAGTACTTC.

The genes are TRBV13 and TRBJ1-2; 8 bases are shared with TRBD1. Unmatched junction bases numbered 4, after V lost 5 bases and J lost 5 bases. Germline loops: CDR1 PRHDT, CDR2 FYEKMQ (reference sequence). This CDR3 has 13 residues. The CDR3 spells CASSQTGAYGYTF. For the CDR3, the DNA is TGTGCCAGCAGCCAGACAGGGGCGTATGGCTACACCTTC.

CDR3 residues: CASSPSTSTDTQYF. The DNA of the CDR3 is TGTGCCAGCTCACCAAGCACGAGCACAGATACGCAGTATTTT. The chain recombines TRBV18 with TRBJ2-3, with D uncertain. The CDR3 extends over 14 amino acids. Trimming pared 2 bases from V and 0 bases from J, leaving 6 bases between. CDR1 and CDR2 from the germline V gene are KGHSH and LQKENI.

Only a few counts were recorded for this clone. The chain couples TRBV27 to TRBJ1-1; a possible D gene is TRBD1 (5 bases). The CDR3 length is 14 residues. Germline V gene lookup returns CDR1 MNHEY and CDR2 SMNVEV (reference sequence). The ends were cut back, 5 bases at V and 1 base at J, with 11 bases in the middle. The CDR3 nucleotides are TGTGCCAGCAGTCCAGGGTATTCGAACACTGAAGCTTTCTTT. This encodes CASSPGYSNTEAFF.

V usage is TRBV28 and J usage is TRBJ1-3, with 7 bases lining up with TRBD1. Losses at the gene ends were 7 bases for V and 7 bases for J; bases not matched to a gene: 22. This CDR3 has 18 amino acids. Germline assignment: CDR1 MDHEN and CDR2 SYDVKM. CDR3 region: CASNGGGIGKPTKNTIYF. CDR3 sequence (DNA): TGTGCCAGCAATGGAGGGGGCATCGGCAAGCCCACGAAGAACACCATATATTTT.

The J gene is TRBJ2-3, the V gene TRBV28; TRBD2 matches at 12 bases. Trimming removed 8 bases from V and 0 bases from J; junction bases left unmatched: 12. CDR3 length: 18 residues. Germline-derived CDR1 and CDR2 are MDHEN and SYDVKM. The CDR3 DNA follows: TGTGCCAGCGGGTGGCTAGCGGGAGGGGGGCCGAGCACAGATACGCAGTATTTT. Protein sequence: CASGWLAGGGPSTDTQYF.

The chain uses TRBV6-5 and TRBJ1-1; D remains ambiguous. Trimming shortened V by 4 bases and J by 0 bases, and 12 bases separated the two germline ends. Per the germline V gene, CDR1 is MNHEY and CDR2 is SVGAGI. This CDR3 has 15 amino acids. The CDR3 DNA reads TGTGCCAGCAGTTCCTACTCCTCCATGAACACTGAAGCTTTCTTT. This codes for CASSSYSSMNTEAFF.

The chain joins TRBV4-3 to TRBJ2-7; no definite D call. CDR1 LGHNA and CDR2 YSLEER come from the germline V gene. V was pared by 2 bases and J by 0 bases, with 14 bases between. CDR3 length equals 16 residues. CDR3 DNA sequence: TGCGCCAGCAGCCAATCATCGACTCGCGGCTCCTACGAGCAGTACTTC. It is translated as CASSQSSTRGSYEQYF.

This chain uses TRBV4-1 with TRBJ2-3, with 7 bases identical to TRBD1. V was clipped by 3 bases and J by 2 bases; unmatched bases: 8. CDR3 size: 16 residues. In germline, CDR1 is MGHRA, CDR2 YSYEKL. Written as DNA, the CDR3 is TGCGCCAGCAGCCATCAAGGGGGCAAGATCACAGATACGCAGTATTTT. This encodes CASSHQGGKITDTQYF.

This rearrangement joins TRBV7-2 to TRBJ2-7; 7 positions match TRBD2. The V gene end was trimmed by 1 base and the J gene end by 4 bases; junction bases not matched to a gene: 10. CDR1 is SGHTA, CDR2 FQGNSA, per germline. CDR3 length: 16 residues. CDR3 region: CASSLVRAGEKYEQYF. For the CDR3, the DNA is TGTGCCAGCAGCTTAGTGAGGGCGGGAGAAAAGTACGAGCAGTACTTC.

This clone was picked up one time. The chain has TRBV30 and TRBJ1-2; 10 bases line up with TRBD1. From germline, CDR1 is GTSNPN and CDR2 SVGIG (reference sequence). This CDR3 contains 15 residues. J lost 5 bases, V lost 3 bases, and 9 bases had no gene match. This CDR3 is CAWRKWTGGGYGYTF. The DNA for the CDR3 is TGTGCCTGGAGGAAATGGACAGGGGGAGGTTATGGCTACACCTTC.